This TCR beta chain was obtained from a study of blood T cell repertoires in COVID-19. Study details: Sites in the United States, Italy and Spain provided acute and convalescent COVID-19 samples.

TCRdb's copy holds only in-frame clones and misses some; the assay was immunoSEQ multiplex PCR. The repertoire has 46,000 or so clones, about 89% of them found once; the top ten carry about 16%. This CDR3 is built from 18 residues. Germline V gene sequence: CDR1 SGDLS, CDR2 YYNGEE. The V gene lost 4 bases and the J gene lost 0 bases, with 19 bases spanning the gap. The gene calls are TRBV9 and TRBJ1-4, with D perhaps matching TRBD1 (5 bases). This receptor was identified in a man in his 60s with active or convalescent COVID-19. Sequenced input: peripheral blood. The CDR3 sequence: CASSPAGVYFATNEKLFF. CDR3 DNA: TGTGCCAGCAGCCCCGCGGGGGTGTATTTTGCAACTAATGAAAAACTGTTTTTT.